This record covers a single T cell receptor (beta chain). What it binds is unknown. This beta chain slipped into a library made for alpha chains as a stray read, so its size is not meaningful. Trimming pared 0 bases from V and 6 bases from J, leaving 11 bases between. The CDR3 length is 14 residues. The V gene's germline CDR1 is SEHNR and CDR2 FQNEAQ (reference sequence). The data were taken from a study of naive and memory T cell subsets. Notes on the study in general: The RNA method is potentially sensitive to activation and differentiation changes.

Reverse transcription of blood and skin TCR RNA was primed at alpha and beta constant regions. Ligated cDNA underwent four rounds of PCR with nested alpha and beta constant region primers and SP2. Each CDR3 protein gets one entry after TCRdb re-called the 5' RACE reads with MiXCR. Of roughly 200 distinct CDR3 sequences in the sample, 95% to 96% are singletons; the top ten hold 30%. Whole-blood samples were around 2.5 ml of peripheral blood from healthy adult volunteers. The TCR originated in a male donor in good health. The V gene is TRBV7-9, the J gene TRBJ2-5, with D possibly called TRBD1 or TRBD2 (5 bases each). DNA of the CDR3: TGTGCCAGCAGCTTAGCGGCCAGGGAGAAGACCCAGTACTTC. This sequence encodes CASSLAAREKTQYF.